Included here is one T cell receptor beta chain sequence, with context. The antigen remains undetermined. The data originate from a study of T cell responses to AZD1222 COVID-19 vaccine. Broader study findings: White British people made up most donors, females outnumbered males, and clonal diversity was possibly underestimated.

In germline, CDR1 is SGHRS, CDR2 YFSETQ. Trimming removed 4 bases at V and 0 bases at J, with 10 bases between. The CDR3 runs 14 residues. TCRdb keeps only in-frame clones here, not all; method: immunoSEQ multiplex PCR. The sample holds some 130,000 clones, about 93% seen once. The chain employs TRBV5-1 and TRBJ1-2; no clear D. The source material was peripheral blood, sampled 28 days after the second AZD1222 dose. The receptor comes from an adult who received the AZD1222 COVID-19 vaccine. The CDR3 region is CASSPPIANYGYTF. CDR3 coding DNA: TGCGCCAGCAGCCCACCAATAGCTAACTATGGCTACACCTTC. The full variable domain, with the rest looked up from reference TRBV5-1 and TRBJ1-2, is KAGVTQTPRYLIKTRGQQVTLSCSPISGHRSVSWYQQTPGQGLQFLFEYFSETQRNKGNFPGRFSGRQFSNSRSEMNVSTLELGDSALYLCASSPPIANYGYTFGSGTRLTVV.